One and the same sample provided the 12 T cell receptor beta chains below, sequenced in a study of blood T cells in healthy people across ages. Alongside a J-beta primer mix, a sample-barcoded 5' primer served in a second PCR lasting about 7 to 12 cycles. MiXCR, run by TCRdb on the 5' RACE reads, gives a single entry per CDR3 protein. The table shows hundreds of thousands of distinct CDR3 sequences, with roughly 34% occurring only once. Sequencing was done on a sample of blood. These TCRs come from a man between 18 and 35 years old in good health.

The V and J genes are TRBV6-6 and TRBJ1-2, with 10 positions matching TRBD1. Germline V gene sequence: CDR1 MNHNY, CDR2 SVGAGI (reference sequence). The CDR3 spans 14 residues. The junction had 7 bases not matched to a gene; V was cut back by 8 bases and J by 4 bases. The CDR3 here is CASGQGTGAYGYTF. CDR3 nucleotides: TGTGCCAGCGGTCAGGGGACAGGGGCCTATGGCTACACCTTC.

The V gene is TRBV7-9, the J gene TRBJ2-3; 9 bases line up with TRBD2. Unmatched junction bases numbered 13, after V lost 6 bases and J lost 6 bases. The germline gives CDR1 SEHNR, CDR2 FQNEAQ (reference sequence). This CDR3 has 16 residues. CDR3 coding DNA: TGTGCCAGCAGTCCGCCGGGACTAGCCATGCTGGATACGCAGTATTTT. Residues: CASSPPGLAMLDTQYF.

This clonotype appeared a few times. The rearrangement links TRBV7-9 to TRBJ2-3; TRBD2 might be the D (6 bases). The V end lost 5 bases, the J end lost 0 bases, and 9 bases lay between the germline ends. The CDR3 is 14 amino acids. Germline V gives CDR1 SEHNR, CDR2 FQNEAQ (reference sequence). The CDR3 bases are TGTGCCAGCAGCCACCTAGCGAGCACAGATACGCAGTATTTT. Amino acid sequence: CASSHLASTDTQYF.

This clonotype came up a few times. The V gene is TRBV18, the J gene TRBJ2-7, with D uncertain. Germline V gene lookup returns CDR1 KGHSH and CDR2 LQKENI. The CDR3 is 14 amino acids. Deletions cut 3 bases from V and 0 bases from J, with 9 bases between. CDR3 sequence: CASSPGATSYEQYF. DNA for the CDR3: TGTGCCAGCTCACCTGGAGCAACCTCCTACGAGCAGTACTTC.

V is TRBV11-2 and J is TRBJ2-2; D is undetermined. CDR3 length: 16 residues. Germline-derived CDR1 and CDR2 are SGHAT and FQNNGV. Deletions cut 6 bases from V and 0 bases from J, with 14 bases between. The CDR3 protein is CASRPLKTANTGELFF. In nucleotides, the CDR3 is TGTGCCAGCAGACCCCTGAAAACCGCGAACACCGGGGAGCTGTTTTTT. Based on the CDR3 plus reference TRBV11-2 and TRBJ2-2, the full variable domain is EAGVAQSPRYKIIEKRQSVAFWCNPISGHATLYWYQQILGQGPKLLIQFQNNGVVDDSQLPKDRFSAERLKGVDSTLKIQPAKLEDSAVYLCASRPLKTANTGELFFGEGSRLTVL.

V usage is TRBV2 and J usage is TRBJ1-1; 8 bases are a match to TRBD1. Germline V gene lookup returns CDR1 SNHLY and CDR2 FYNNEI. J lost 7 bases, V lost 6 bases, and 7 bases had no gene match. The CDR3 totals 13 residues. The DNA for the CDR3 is TGTGCCAGCAGACGACAGGGGAATTATGAAGCTTTCTTT. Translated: CASRRQGNYEAFF.

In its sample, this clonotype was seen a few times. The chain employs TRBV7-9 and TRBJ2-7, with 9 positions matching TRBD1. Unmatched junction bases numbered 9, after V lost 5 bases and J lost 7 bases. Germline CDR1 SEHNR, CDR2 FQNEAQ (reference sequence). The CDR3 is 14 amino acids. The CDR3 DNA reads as TGTGCCAGCAGCGGGACAGGGTCCGCAAATGAGCAGTACTTC. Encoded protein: CASSGTGSANEQYF. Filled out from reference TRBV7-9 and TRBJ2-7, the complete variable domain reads DTGVSQNPRHKITKRGQNVTFRCDPISEHNRLYWYRQTLGQGPEFLTYFQNEAQLEKSRLLSDRFSAERPKGSFSTLEIQRTEQGDSAMYLCASSGTGSANEQYFGPGTRLTVT.

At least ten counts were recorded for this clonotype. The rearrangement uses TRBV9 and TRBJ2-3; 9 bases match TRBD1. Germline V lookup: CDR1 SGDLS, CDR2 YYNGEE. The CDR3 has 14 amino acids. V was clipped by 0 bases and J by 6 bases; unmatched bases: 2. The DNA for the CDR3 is TGTGCCAGCAGCGTAGGACAGGGGGTGGATACGCAGTATTTT. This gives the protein CASSVGQGVDTQYF.

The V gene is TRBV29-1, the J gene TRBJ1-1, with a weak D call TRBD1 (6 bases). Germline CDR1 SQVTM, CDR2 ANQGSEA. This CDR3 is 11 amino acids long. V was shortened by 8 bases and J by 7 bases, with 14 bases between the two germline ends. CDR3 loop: CSLSDSVEAFF. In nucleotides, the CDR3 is TGCAGCCTCTCGGACAGCGTTGAAGCTTTCTTT.

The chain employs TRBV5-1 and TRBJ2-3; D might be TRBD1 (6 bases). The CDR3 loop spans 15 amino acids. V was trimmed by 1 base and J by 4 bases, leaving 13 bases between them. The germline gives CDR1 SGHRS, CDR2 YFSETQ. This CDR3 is CASSLMGQGSDTQYF. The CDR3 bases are TGCGCCAGCAGCTTGATGGGACAAGGATCAGATACGCAGTATTTT. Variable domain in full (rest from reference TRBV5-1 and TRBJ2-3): KAGVTQTPRYLIKTRGQQVTLSCSPISGHRSVSWYQQTPGQGLQFLFEYFSETQRNKGNFPGRFSGRQFSNSRSEMNVSTLELGDSALYLCASSLMGQGSDTQYFGPGTRLTVL.

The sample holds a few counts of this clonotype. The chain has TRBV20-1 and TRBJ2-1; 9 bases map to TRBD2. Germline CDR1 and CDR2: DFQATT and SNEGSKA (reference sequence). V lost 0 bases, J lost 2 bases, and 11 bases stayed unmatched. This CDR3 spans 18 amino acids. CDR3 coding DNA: TGCAGTGCTAGAGATCCCAGCCAGCGGGGGGTGACCTACAATGAGCAGTTCTTC. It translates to CSARDPSQRGVTYNEQFF.

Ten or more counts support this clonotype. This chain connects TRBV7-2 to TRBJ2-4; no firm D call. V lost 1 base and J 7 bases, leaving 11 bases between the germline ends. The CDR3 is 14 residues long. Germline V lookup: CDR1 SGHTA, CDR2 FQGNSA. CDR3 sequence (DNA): TGTGCCAGCAGCTTAGAAGTTGTCCGGAACATTCAGTACTTC. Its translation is CASSLEVVRNIQYF.